This passage covers 15 T cell receptor beta chains from one sample sequenced in a study of CD8+CD57+ T cells in acquired aplastic anemia. The TCR beta profiling, which covered VDJ combination and CDR3 sequence, was carried out using genomic DNA as the template. TCRdb re-called the reads through MiXCR, storing one row per CDR3 protein. The table lists about 180,000 distinct CDR3 sequences, less than 55% of them singletons, with under 3.5% in the top ten. Specimen: sorted CD4+, CD8+, or CD8+CD57+ T cells (not recorded which) from PBMCs. These TCRs come from a human donor in good health.

This clonotype was observed many times. The CDR3 bases are TGCAGTGCTCGAGCCCGGACTAGGTTTTACAATGAGCAGTTCTTC. It yields the protein CSARARTRFYNEQFF. The V call is TRBV20-1, the J call TRBJ2-1; 7 bases line up with TRBD2. The CDR3 spans 15 residues. V shed 5 bases, J shed 4 bases, and the junction held 11 bases outside the gene matches. CDR1 DFQATT and CDR2 SNEGSKA come from the germline V gene (reference sequence).

The chain uses TRBV19 and TRBJ2-5; possible D gene TRBD1, 6 bases. The CDR3 contains 14 residues. Germline CDR1 and CDR2: LNHDA and SQIVND (reference sequence). V was shortened by 1 base and J by 9 bases, with 15 bases between the two germline ends. The CDR3 loop reads CASSIVSGEVPQYF. The CDR3 DNA reads as TGTGCCAGTAGTATAGTCTCAGGGGAAGTGCCCCAGTACTTC.

This sequence joins TRBV25-1 and TRBJ1-3, with 8 positions matching TRBD1. CDR3 size: 22 residues. After removal of 2 bases from V and 2 bases from J, the junction contained 23 bases not matched to a gene. Germline values: CDR1 MGHDK, CDR2 SYGVNS. DNA of the CDR3: TGTGCCAGCAGTGAACCTTGGACCGTCGGTGGGCAGGGGGCGTCCGCTGGAAACACCATATATTTT. It yields the protein CASSEPWTVGGQGASAGNTIYF. Full variable domain (rest looked up from reference TRBV25-1 and TRBJ1-3): EADIYQTPRYLVIGTGKKITLECSQTMGHDKMYWYQQDPGMELHLIHYSYGVNSTEKGDLSSESTVSRIRTEHFPLTLESARPSHTSQYLCASSEPWTVGGQGASAGNTIYFGEGSWLTVV.

This clonotype has at least ten counts. The genes are TRBV19 and TRBJ2-1; 7 bases map to TRBD1. V gave up 3 bases and J gave up 15 bases; unmatched junction bases: 11. Germline CDR1 LNHDA, CDR2 SQIVND (reference sequence). The CDR3 extends over 13 amino acids. The CDR3, as DNA: TGTGCCAGTAGTATCAACAGACAGGGTCCTACGTTCTTC. Encoded protein: CASSINRQGPTFF.

Many counts were recorded for this clonotype. The chain has TRBV5-8 and TRBJ1-1; 7 bases fit TRBD1. The CDR3 totals 14 residues. V shed 0 bases, J shed 5 bases, and the junction held 4 bases outside the gene matches. From germline, CDR1 is SGHTS and CDR2 YDEGEE. CDR3 region: CASSLGQGETEAFF. As DNA, the CDR3 is TGTGCCAGCAGCTTGGGACAGGGTGAAACTGAAGCTTTCTTT. Full variable domain (outside the CDR3, taken from reference TRBV5-8 and TRBJ1-1): EAGVTQSPTHLIKTRGQQATLRCSPISGHTSVYWYQQALGLGLQFLLWYDEGEERNRGNFPPRFSGRQFPNYSSELNVNALELEDSALYLCASSLGQGETEAFFGQGTRLTVV.

This clonotype was detected many times. This CDR3 reads CASSQGPTSGNTDTQYF. The CDR3 coding sequence is TGCGCCAGCAGCCAAGGGCCGACTAGCGGGAACACAGATACGCAGTATTTT. The gene calls are TRBV4-1 and TRBJ2-3, with 11 bases identical to TRBD2. This CDR3 has 17 amino acids. The V gene end was trimmed by 1 base and the J gene end by 2 bases; junction bases not matched to a gene: 5. Germline CDR1 MGHRA, CDR2 YSYEKL.

There are many counts of this clonotype. The V gene is TRBV5-5, the J gene TRBJ2-5; D is possibly TRBD1 (5 bases). There are 17 residues in the CDR3. In germline, CDR1 is SGHKS, CDR2 YYEKEE (reference sequence). V was trimmed by 4 bases and J by 5 bases, leaving 24 bases between them. CDR3: CASSPEMGRYGWETQYF. The CDR3, as DNA: TGTGCCAGCAGCCCTGAGATGGGGCGGTACGGGTGGGAGACCCAGTACTTC.

The V gene is TRBV3-1, the J gene TRBJ1-2; 8 nucleotides align to TRBD1. The CDR3 consists of 14 residues. Germline V gene data show CDR1 as LGHDT and CDR2 as YNNKEL (reference sequence). Unmatched junction bases numbered 4, after V lost 0 bases and J lost 7 bases. CDR3 sequence reads: CASSQETGGGGYTF. CDR3 nucleotides: TGTGCCAGCAGCCAAGAAACAGGGGGTGGTGGCTACACCTTC.

The chain carries TRBV29-1 and TRBJ2-1; a possible D gene is TRBD2 (6 bases). Germline values: CDR1 SQVTM, CDR2 ANQGSEA. The V end lost 5 bases, the J end lost 0 bases, and 14 bases lay between the germline ends. This CDR3 is 15 amino acids long. CDR3 nucleotide sequence: TGCAGCGTTTCCCCTGGAGGGAGCTCCTACAATGAGCAGTTCTTC. The encoded protein is CSVSPGGSSYNEQFF.

This clonotype has just a few counts. The CDR3 DNA follows: TGTGCCAGTAACAGGAACACTGAAGCTTTCTTT. This encodes CASNRNTEAFF. This chain joins TRBV25-1 and TRBJ1-1, with D unresolved. This CDR3 is built from 11 residues. Germline values: CDR1 MGHDK, CDR2 SYGVNS. The V and J ends lost 9 bases and 1 base respectively, with 6 bases between them.

This clonotype occurred a few times. V gene TRBV15 combines with J gene TRBJ1-1; 7 nucleotides line up with TRBD1. Trimming removed 4 bases from V and 10 bases from J; junction bases left unmatched: 6. The CDR3 loop spans 12 amino acids. CDR1 and CDR2 from the germline V gene are LNHNV and YYDKDF (reference sequence). DNA of the CDR3: TGTGCCACCAGCAAAGCTCAGGGGGGAGCTTTCTTT. Its translation is CATSKAQGGAFF.

The chain recombines TRBV11-2 with TRBJ1-5; D is possibly TRBD1 (6 bases). V lost 1 base, J lost 3 bases, and 13 bases lay in between. CDR3 length equals 16 residues. Germline V gene data show CDR1 as SGHAT and CDR2 as FQNNGV. The chain's CDR3 is CASSLVAGATNQPQHF. DNA of the CDR3: TGTGCCAGCAGCTTAGTTGCAGGGGCCACCAATCAGCCCCAGCATTTT.

Many counts were recorded for this clonotype. The J gene is TRBJ1-1, the V gene TRBV12-3 or TRBV12-4, with D uncertain. V lost 3 bases and J 2 bases, leaving 10 bases between the germline ends. CDR3 size: 14 residues. CDR3 DNA: TGTGCCAGCAGTTTCCTCCTCGTTAACACTGAAGCTTTCTTT. This codes for CASSFLLVNTEAFF.

This clonotype was found a few times. The J gene is TRBJ2-2, the V gene TRBV4-2; D perhaps matches TRBD2 (5 bases). The CDR3 has 15 amino acids. Germline assignment: CDR1 LGHNA and CDR2 YNFKEQ. V gave up 1 base and J gave up 1 base, with 7 bases separating them. The CDR3 nucleotides are TGTGCCAGCAGCCAAGGGGAGCGGAACACCGGGGAGCTGTTTTTT. Its translation is CASSQGERNTGELFF.

This clonotype was counted many times. The rearrangement uses TRBV5-5 and TRBJ2-2; D is ambiguous. From germline, CDR1 is SGHKS and CDR2 YYEKEE (reference sequence). Trimming removed 0 bases from V and 2 bases from J, with 8 bases in between. The CDR3 extends over 15 amino acids. In nucleotides, the CDR3 is TGTGCCAGCAGCTTGGTAGGCGGAAACACCGGGGAGCTGTTTTTT. The encoded protein is CASSLVGGNTGELFF.